Shown below are 22 T cell receptor beta chains from a single sample sequenced in a study of T cell responses to AZD1222 COVID-19 vaccine. The table came from immunoSEQ multiplex PCR; TCRdb's copy has only in-frame clones and leaves some out. Of approximately 45,000 clones in the sample, about nine tenths are singletons; the top ten hold 20% to 25%. The sample here was peripheral blood, taken 28 days after the second AZD1222 dose. The receptors stem from an adult who received the AZD1222 COVID-19 vaccine.

V gene TRBV7-2 combines with J gene TRBJ2-7, with 13 bases that match TRBD2. The CDR3 totals 17 residues. Germline loops: CDR1 SGHTA, CDR2 FQGNSA. V lost 4 bases to trimming and J lost 3 bases; unmatched junction nucleotides: 9. The CDR3 loop reads CASSSRTSGSPLYEQYF. CDR3 DNA: TGTGCCAGCAGCTCACGGACTAGCGGGAGTCCGCTCTACGAGCAGTACTTC.

This chain connects TRBV28 to TRBJ2-4, with D perhaps matching TRBD1 (7 bases). Germline V lookup: CDR1 MDHEN, CDR2 SYDVKM. The CDR3 is made up of 15 amino acids. V gave up 4 bases and J gave up 4 bases, with 14 bases separating them. CDR3 protein: CASSSQGGQKNIQYF. The CDR3 DNA sequence: TGTGCCAGCAGTTCCCAGGGGGGACAGAAAAACATTCAGTACTTC.

The V and J genes are TRBV6-2 or TRBV6-3 and TRBJ1-2; D gene uncertain. Germline CDR1 is MNHEY and CDR2 is SVGEGT. The CDR3 consists of 12 residues. The V gene lost 2 bases and the J gene lost 7 bases, with 8 bases spanning the gap. The CDR3 coding sequence is TGTGCCAGCAGTTACCAGAGGAGTGGCTACACCTTC. It is translated as CASSYQRSGYTF.

The V and J genes are TRBV6-5 and TRBJ1-2; 7 nucleotides align to TRBD1. Trimming at V came to 7 bases and at J to 7 bases, leaving 9 bases not matched to a gene. Germline V gives CDR1 MNHEY, CDR2 SVGAGI. The CDR3 loop spans 13 amino acids. CDR3 residues: CASTSQGTGGYTF. The CDR3 bases are TGTGCCAGCACCTCACAGGGGACGGGTGGCTACACCTTC.

This chain links TRBV7-3 with TRBJ2-3; 9 bases are a match to TRBD2. Germline CDR1 reads SGHTA; CDR2 reads FQGTGA. The V gene end was trimmed by 4 bases and the J gene end by 0 bases; junction bases not matched to a gene: 2. CDR3 length: 15 residues. The DNA of the CDR3 is TGTGCCAGCAGCTGGAGCGGGAGGAGCACAGATACGCAGTATTTT. This gives the protein CASSWSGRSTDTQYF.

The chain couples TRBV29-1 to TRBJ2-7; D not certain. CDR1 SQVTM and CDR2 ANQGSEA come from the germline V gene. The CDR3 runs to 13 residues. Trimming cost V 1 base and J 0 bases, with 7 bases left between them. CDR3 protein: CSVEVDYSYEQYF. The CDR3 bases are TGCAGCGTTGAAGTTGATTACTCCTACGAGCAGTACTTC.

The chain links TRBV10-3 to TRBJ1-2; D ambiguous. The germline V and J ends were trimmed by 7 bases and 3 bases, with 18 bases remaining between them. CDR3 size: 15 residues. Germline assignment: CDR1 ENHRY and CDR2 SYGVKD. The CDR3, as DNA: TGTGCCATCAATAGGGAAACGTTCGGAGACTATGGCTACACCTTC. Its translation is CAINRETFGDYGYTF.

The chain has TRBV29-1 and TRBJ2-6; D not certain. The CDR3 totals 14 residues. Trimming removed 6 bases at V and 0 bases at J, with 9 bases between. In germline, CDR1 is SQVTM, CDR2 ANQGSEA. CDR3 DNA sequence: TGCAGCGTCGTTGACAACTCTGGGGCCAACGTCCTGACTTTC. Its protein is CSVVDNSGANVLTF.

This chain links TRBV10-3 with TRBJ1-1; 11 nucleotides match TRBD1. The germline CDR1 and CDR2 sequences are ENHRY and SYGVKD. Trimming removed 7 bases from V and 4 bases from J; junction bases left unmatched: 8. CDR3 size: 15 residues. The CDR3 loop is CAIKRTGGEGTEAFF. CDR3 bases: TGTGCCATCAAAAGGACAGGGGGCGAGGGCACTGAAGCTTTCTTT.

The V call is TRBV7-8, the J call TRBJ1-1; D call uncertain. V was pared by 0 bases and J by 5 bases, with 10 bases between. Looked up from germline, CDR1 is SGHVS and CDR2 is FQNEAQ. This CDR3 has 14 residues. CDR3 nucleotides: TGTGCCAGCAGCTTAGCACAGCTTGAGACTGAAGCTTTCTTT. It specifies CASSLAQLETEAFF.

V gene TRBV5-1 combines with J gene TRBJ2-7, with 8 nucleotides matching TRBD2. Germline lookup yields CDR1 SGHRS and CDR2 YFSETQ. This CDR3 region has 15 residues. Trimming took 2 bases from V and 2 from J; bases not matched to a gene: 6. CDR3 DNA: TGCGCCAGCAGCTTTAATCCAGCGGGAGCCTACGAGCAGTACTTC. This codes for CASSFNPAGAYEQYF. Full variable domain (outside the CDR3, taken from reference TRBV5-1 and TRBJ2-7): KAGVTQTPRYLIKTRGQQVTLSCSPISGHRSVSWYQQTPGQGLQFLFEYFSETQRNKGNFPGRFSGRQFSNSRSEMNVSTLELGDSALYLCASSFNPAGAYEQYFGPGTRLTVT.

The chain carries TRBV15 and TRBJ2-7, with TRBD2 identical over 7 bases. Germline V gene lookup returns CDR1 LNHNV and CDR2 YYDKDF (reference sequence). The CDR3 consists of 15 residues. After removal of 5 bases from V and 4 bases from J, the junction contained 11 bases not matched to a gene. CDR3 DNA sequence: TGTGCCACCAGCGATTACGGGACTACCTTTTACGAGCAGTACTTC. Protein product: CATSDYGTTFYEQYF.

The chain combines TRBV19 with TRBJ1-2, with TRBD1 matching over 9 bases. V shed 3 bases, J shed 4 bases, and the junction held 6 bases outside the gene matches. Germline V CDR1 and CDR2: LNHDA, SQIVND (reference sequence). The CDR3 totals 15 residues. The CDR3 sequence is CASSMGGQGGYGYTF. The CDR3 DNA reads as TGTGCCAGTAGTATGGGGGGACAGGGAGGCTATGGCTACACCTTC.

The J gene is TRBJ1-4, the V gene TRBV2, with a weak D call TRBD1 (5 bases). CDR3 length: 15 amino acids. Germline-derived CDR1 and CDR2 are SNHLY and FYNNEI. V was shortened by 6 bases and J by 5 bases, with 16 bases between the two germline ends. The CDR3 reads CASSIGTALNEKLFF. The DNA for the CDR3 is TGTGCCAGCAGCATCGGGACGGCCTTAAATGAAAAACTGTTTTTT.

This rearrangement joins TRBV5-1 to TRBJ2-3; D is perhaps TRBD2 (5 bases). V was trimmed by 8 bases and J by 2 bases, leaving 9 bases between them. The CDR3 is 12 residues long. CDR1 is SGHRS, CDR2 YFSETQ, per germline. This CDR3 is CASGLDTDTQYF. The DNA for the CDR3 is TGCGCCAGTGGACTTGACACAGATACGCAGTATTTT.

The chain uses TRBV7-8 and TRBJ2-1; D uncertain. The V and J ends lost 4 bases and 9 bases respectively, with 10 bases between them. This CDR3 spans 12 amino acids. Germline-derived CDR1 and CDR2 are SGHVS and FQNEAQ. CDR3: CASSSVGPEQFF. The CDR3 nucleotides read TGTGCCAGCAGCTCAGTGGGCCCTGAGCAGTTCTTC.

The rearrangement links TRBV12-3 or TRBV12-4 to TRBJ2-4; D unresolved. CDR3 size: 13 residues. The germline V and J ends were trimmed by 1 base and 8 bases, with 9 bases remaining between them. As DNA, the CDR3 is TGTGCCAGCAGTTTAGGTAGTGAGGACATTCAGTACTTC. This codes for CASSLGSEDIQYF.

The CDR3 DNA reads TGCAGCGCCAGGGTCTCCTACGAGCAGTACTTC. Encoded protein: CSARVSYEQYF. The chain combines TRBV29-1 with TRBJ2-7, with TRBD1 as a possible D gene (5 bases). Trimming took off 7 bases at V and 0 bases at J, with 7 bases between the two ends. Germline values: CDR1 SQVTM, CDR2 ANQGSEA. CDR3 length: 11 residues.

The CDR3 loop is CASSRGTGAGEQYF. DNA of the CDR3: TGTGCCAGCAGTCGAGGGACAGGGGCGGGAGAGCAGTACTTC. V gene TRBV27 combines with J gene TRBJ2-7, with 10 nucleotides matching TRBD1. The CDR3 totals 14 residues. Germline trimming cut 5 bases from V and 7 bases from J; bases unmatched to any gene: 8. Germline-derived CDR1 and CDR2 are MNHEY and SMNVEV (reference sequence).

The chain employs TRBV5-1 and TRBJ1-5; no definite D call. The CDR3 covers 15 residues. Germline V gives CDR1 SGHRS, CDR2 YFSETQ. V was cut by 0 bases and J by 0 bases, with 7 bases left in between. The CDR3 is CASSLGASSNQPQHF. In DNA form, the CDR3 reads TGCGCCAGCAGCTTGGGGGCCAGTAGCAATCAGCCCCAGCATTTT. The variable domain in full, with the rest retrieved from reference TRBV5-1 and TRBJ1-5, is KAGVTQTPRYLIKTRGQQVTLSCSPISGHRSVSWYQQTPGQGLQFLFEYFSETQRNKGNFPGRFSGRQFSNSRSEMNVSTLELGDSALYLCASSLGASSNQPQHFGDGTRLSIL.

The chain links TRBV5-4 to TRBJ1-2, with D hard to call. The CDR3 has 14 amino acids. V shed 2 bases and J shed 4 bases, with 12 bases lying between them. CDR1 and CDR2 from the germline V gene are SGHNT and YYREEE (reference sequence). In nucleotides, the CDR3 is TGTGCCAGCAGCTTTGGCGACCTCGGCTATGGCTACACCTTC. Amino acid sequence: CASSFGDLGYGYTF. Supplemented by reference TRBV5-4 and TRBJ1-2, the full variable domain reads ETGVTQSPTHLIKTRGQQVTLRCSSQSGHNTVSWYQQALGQGPQFIFQYYREEENGRGNFPPRFSGLQFPNYSSELNVNALELDDSALYLCASSFGDLGYGYTFGSGTRLTVV.

V is TRBV28 and J is TRBJ1-1, with D uncertain. Germline-derived CDR1 and CDR2 are MDHEN and SYDVKM. V was pared by 6 bases and J by 1 base, with 15 bases between. The CDR3 has 15 residues. The CDR3 loop reads CASRFVRGGNTEAFF. In DNA form, the CDR3 reads TGTGCCAGCAGGTTCGTCCGGGGAGGGAACACTGAAGCTTTCTTT.